One and the same sample provided the 11 T cell receptor beta chains below, sequenced in a study of T cells after yellow fever vaccination. TCRdb re-called the 5' RACE reads through MiXCR, storing one row per CDR3 protein. The sample lists about 300,000 distinct CDR3 sequences, around 7% occurring once. Sequencing was performed on PBMCs, taken 45 days after the first yellow fever vaccination. These TCRs come from a man between 18 and 29 years old who received the YFV17D yellow fever vaccine.

The chain is built from TRBV19 and TRBJ1-5, with D perhaps matching TRBD1 (6 bases). The CDR3 covers 13 residues. Germline V gene data show CDR1 as LNHDA and CDR2 as SQIVND (reference sequence). Trimming took off 5 bases at V and 4 bases at J, with 9 bases between the two ends. The CDR3, as DNA: TGTGCCAGTAGTGGGGGCTTTAATCAGCCCCAGCATTTT. This gives the protein CASSGGFNQPQHF.

The table lists this clonotype with many counts. The V and J genes are TRBV7-2 and TRBJ1-6, with no clear D. Deletions cut 5 bases from V and 5 bases from J, with 13 bases between. CDR3 length: 15 residues. Germline V gene lookup returns CDR1 SGHTA and CDR2 FQGNSA. The CDR3 DNA reads as TGTGCCAGCAGCCCCTGGGCAGGAGATAATTCACCCCTCCACTTT. Protein product: CASSPWAGDNSPLHF.

This sequence joins TRBV29-1 and TRBJ1-6; D remains ambiguous. The CDR3 length is 13 residues. V shed 4 bases and J shed 7 bases, with 11 bases lying between them. Germline-derived CDR1 and CDR2 are SQVTM and ANQGSEA. The DNA of the CDR3 is TGCAGCGTTGCAGCGGACCTAAATTCACCCCTCCACTTT. It yields the protein CSVAADLNSPLHF.

This clonotype has at least ten counts. The V call is TRBV10-3, the J call TRBJ2-2; D possibly corresponds to TRBD1 (5 bases). The ends were cut back, 6 bases at V and 0 bases at J, with 17 bases in the middle. The CDR3 has 17 residues. Per germline, CDR1 ENHRY and CDR2 SYGVKD. The CDR3 region is CAIRTPLGQPNTGELFF. In DNA, the CDR3 is TGTGCCATCAGGACACCCCTGGGGCAACCGAACACCGGGGAGCTGTTTTTT.

The V call is TRBV27, the J call TRBJ1-5; 11 positions agree with TRBD1. V lost 4 bases to trimming and J lost 4 bases; unmatched junction nucleotides: 6. There are 16 residues in the CDR3. Germline CDR1 MNHEY, CDR2 SMNVEV (reference sequence). CDR3 in amino acids: CASSSGRDRGNQPQHF. CDR3 DNA sequence: TGTGCCAGCAGTTCGGGCCGGGACAGGGGGAATCAGCCCCAGCATTTT.

This clonotype was counted between two and nine times. The chain links TRBV5-1 to TRBJ2-2; 10 bases fit TRBD1. V gave up 4 bases and J gave up 6 bases; unmatched junction bases: 3. The CDR3 extends over 14 amino acids. Per germline, CDR1 SGHRS and CDR2 YFSETQ. CDR3 sequence: CASSGTGVSGELFF. In DNA form, the CDR3 reads TGCGCCAGCAGCGGGACAGGGGTTTCCGGGGAGCTGTTTTTT.

A few counts support this clonotype. The chain uses TRBV7-2 and TRBJ2-7; D may be TRBD1 (5 bases). The CDR3 runs 13 residues. Germline V CDR1 and CDR2: SGHTA, FQGNSA. V lost 1 base and J lost 6, with 10 bases in between. The CDR3 loop reads CASSLGTGIEQYF. Written as DNA, the CDR3 is TGTGCCAGCAGCTTAGGAACAGGTATCGAGCAGTACTTC.

This clonotype was found a few times. The rearrangement joins TRBV7-2 to TRBJ2-5; D is perhaps TRBD2 (6 bases). Germline-derived CDR1 and CDR2 are SGHTA and FQGNSA. The CDR3 length is 14 residues. V was clipped by 5 bases and J by 1 base, with 11 bases between them. The CDR3 DNA reads TGTGCCAGCAGCCCCCGGAGGGCCCAAGAGACCCAGTACTTC. This encodes CASSPRRAQETQYF.

This clonotype showed up just a few times. The chain employs TRBV12-3 or TRBV12-4 and TRBJ1-1; D uncertain. This CDR3 spans 15 amino acids. Trimming left V 2 bases short and J 0 bases short, with 10 bases between. CDR3 DNA: TGTGCCAGCAGTTTATTCGGCGGCCTGAACACTGAAGCTTTCTTT. This codes for CASSLFGGLNTEAFF.

The chain has TRBV4-3 and TRBJ2-7; D gene uncertain. V was pared by 10 bases and J by 5 bases, with 18 bases between. The CDR3 contains 13 residues. From germline, CDR1 is LGHNA and CDR2 YSLEER. The CDR3 loop is CATPGSTSDEQYV. The DNA of the CDR3 is TGCGCCACCCCCGGCTCGACCTCGGACGAGCAGTACGTC.

This clonotype came up a few times. This chain links TRBV5-6 with TRBJ2-5, with D unresolved. Germline loops: CDR1 SGHDT, CDR2 YYEEEE. CDR3 length: 15 residues. The ends were cut back, 4 bases at V and 5 bases at J, with 18 bases in the middle. CDR3 region: CASSLSPRHGETQYF. DNA of the CDR3: TGTGCCAGCAGCCTCTCGCCCAGGCATGGGGAGACCCAGTACTTC.